What follows are 10 T cell receptor beta chains derived from one specimen sequenced in a study of T cell repertoires in cytomegalovirus infection. TCRdb re-called the reads through MiXCR, storing one row per CDR3 protein. Seen here are about 900,000 distinct CDR3 sequences, approximately 31% observed once, and the top ten hold about an eighth. The antigens of these receptors remain unknown. The sample consisted of cultured CD8+ T cells from PBMCs, taken from culture after CMV antigen stimulation. The source of these receptors is a human donor in good health (CMV status not recorded). Some clones in this sample may be carry-over from other donors' samples.

The table lists this clonotype with a few counts. V gene TRBV19 combines with J gene TRBJ2-1; D perhaps matches TRBD1 (6 bases). CDR3 length: 16 residues. Germline CDR1 LNHDA, CDR2 SQIVND (reference sequence). Trimming stripped 1 base from V and 8 bases from J, with 18 bases between. CDR3 sequence reads: CASSIGVWGRADEQFF. The CDR3 coding sequence is TGTGCCAGTAGTATAGGTGTTTGGGGGCGGGCAGATGAGCAGTTCTTC. The full variable domain, with the rest looked up from reference TRBV19 and TRBJ2-1, is DGGITQSPKYLFRKEGQNVTLSCEQNLNHDAMYWYRQDPGQGLRLIYYSQIVNDFQKGDIAEGYSVSREKKESFPLTVTSAQKNPTAFYLCASSIGVWGRADEQFFGPGTRLTVL.

V and J are TRBV28 and TRBJ1-5; TRBD1 might be the D (6 bases). This CDR3 region has 16 residues. Trimming removed 6 bases from V and 0 bases from J, with 15 bases in between. Germline lookup yields CDR1 MDHEN and CDR2 SYDVKM. CDR3 nucleotides: TGTGCCAGCAGCTCCGGGACATTGTATAGCAATCAGCCCCAGCATTTT. Translation: CASSSGTLYSNQPQHF.

The genes are TRBV28 and TRBJ1-5; D is ambiguous. The CDR3 totals 14 residues. Germline V gene lookup returns CDR1 MDHEN and CDR2 SYDVKM. The V end lost 2 bases, the J end lost 7 bases, and 12 bases lay between the germline ends. The CDR3, as DNA: TGTGCCAGCAGTTTACGGTCCCGAGGGCAGCCCCAGCATTTT. Translating it yields CASSLRSRGQPQHF.

This chain links TRBV6-2 or TRBV6-3 with TRBJ2-1; the match to TRBD2 covers 14 bases. Germline CDR1 and CDR2: MNHEY and SVGEGT. V gave up 2 bases and J gave up 6 bases; unmatched junction bases: 18. The CDR3 runs to 21 residues. CDR3 amino acids: CASSYPLMGARTSGGRNEQFF. Written as DNA, the CDR3 is TGTGCCAGCAGTTACCCGCTTATGGGGGCAAGGACTAGCGGGGGGCGCAATGAGCAGTTCTTC.

This clonotype was seen at least ten times. V and J are TRBV7-9 and TRBJ2-1; TRBD1 aligns across 10 bases. The CDR3 is 17 residues long. From germline, CDR1 is SEHNR and CDR2 FQNEAQ (reference sequence). V lost 6 bases to trimming and J lost 8 bases; unmatched junction nucleotides: 16. The CDR3 region is CASSSTVPGQGNDEQFF. The CDR3 DNA sequence: TGTGCCAGCAGTTCGACCGTCCCGGGACAGGGGAACGATGAGCAGTTCTTC.

In this sample, this clonotype turned up a few times. The J gene is TRBJ2-2, the V gene TRBV28, with D perhaps TRBD1 (6 bases). Trimming left V 6 bases short and J 4 bases short, with 15 bases between. The CDR3 length is 15 residues. Germline CDR1 and CDR2: MDHEN and SYDVKM. The CDR3: CASRGYRVGTGELFF. Written as DNA, the CDR3 is TGTGCCAGCAGAGGTTACAGGGTGGGCACCGGGGAGCTGTTTTTT.

The chain links TRBV28 to TRBJ2-1; D not certain. CDR1 and CDR2 (germline): MDHEN, SYDVKM. V lost 4 bases and J lost 4, with 8 bases in between. The CDR3 totals 13 residues. CDR3: CASSSTTYNEQFF. In DNA, the CDR3 is TGTGCCAGCAGTTCCACCACATACAATGAGCAGTTCTTC.

This chain uses TRBV20-1 with TRBJ1-2, with D perhaps matching TRBD1 (6 bases). The CDR3 sequence is 15 residues long. The V end lost 0 bases, the J end lost 0 bases, and 11 bases lay between the germline ends. Germline CDR1 is DFQATT and CDR2 is SNEGSKA (reference sequence). This chain's CDR3 is CSARDIRTANYGYTF. CDR3 nucleotides: TGCAGTGCTAGAGACATCAGGACAGCTAACTATGGCTACACCTTC.

The table lists this clonotype with a few counts. The chain carries TRBV6-5 and TRBJ1-6; 8 bases match TRBD1. Germline V lookup: CDR1 MNHEY, CDR2 SVGAGI. Trimming cost V 9 bases and J 8 bases; bases outside gene matches: 9. This CDR3 is built from 14 residues. CDR3: CASRGTGGYSPLHF. DNA for the CDR3: TGTGCCAGTAGAGGGACAGGAGGGTATTCACCCCTCCACTTT.

This clonotype was counted between two and nine times. This chain links TRBV7-9 with TRBJ2-4; 7 nucleotides agree with TRBD1. Germline CDR1 SEHNR, CDR2 FQNEAQ (reference sequence). Unmatched junction bases numbered 3, after V lost 4 bases and J lost 3 bases. This CDR3 region has 14 residues. The CDR3 spells CASSSTGVKNIQYF. CDR3 DNA sequence: TGTGCCAGCAGCTCCACAGGGGTCAAAAACATTCAGTACTTC.